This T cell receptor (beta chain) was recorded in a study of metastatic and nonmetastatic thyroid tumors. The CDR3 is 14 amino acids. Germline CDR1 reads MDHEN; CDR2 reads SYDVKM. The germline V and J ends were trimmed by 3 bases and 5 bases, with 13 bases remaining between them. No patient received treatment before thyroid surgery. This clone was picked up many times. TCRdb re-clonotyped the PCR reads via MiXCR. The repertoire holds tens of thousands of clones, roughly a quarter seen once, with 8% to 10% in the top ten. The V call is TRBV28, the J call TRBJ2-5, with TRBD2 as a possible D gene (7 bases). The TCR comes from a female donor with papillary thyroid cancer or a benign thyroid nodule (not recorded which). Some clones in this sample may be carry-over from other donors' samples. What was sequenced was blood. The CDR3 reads CASSLGGPEETQYF. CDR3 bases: TGTGCCAGCAGTTTGGGGGGGCCCGAGGAGACCCAGTACTTC.